The 6 T cell receptor beta chains listed next were all sequenced from one sample in a study of T cell responses to AZD1222 COVID-19 vaccine. TCRdb's copy holds only in-frame clones and misses some; the assay was immunoSEQ multiplex PCR. The table lists some 140,000 clones, about 86% of them singletons. Sequenced here: peripheral blood, sampled on day 0 of MenACWY control vaccination. The receptors shown here come from an adult in good health.

The gene calls are TRBV29-1 and TRBJ2-1, with 10 bases aligning to TRBD1. Germline CDR1 reads SQVTM; CDR2 reads ANQGSEA. V gave up 5 bases and J gave up 1 base; unmatched junction bases: 2. CDR3 length equals 14 residues. CDR3 protein: CSVMGQGSYNEQFF. The CDR3 DNA is TGCAGCGTTATGGGACAGGGGTCCTACAATGAGCAGTTCTTC.

CDR3 loop: CASSLGGQGAFTEAFF. The CDR3 DNA reads TGTGCCAGCAGCTTGGGAGGACAGGGGGCATTCACTGAAGCTTTCTTT. The chain is built from TRBV5-4 and TRBJ1-1, with 11 bases aligning to TRBD1. CDR3 length: 16 amino acids. Germline CDR1 and CDR2: SGHNT and YYREEE (reference sequence). The V segment lost 0 bases and the J segment 4 bases; nucleotides outside the gene matches: 5.

The chain couples TRBV9 to TRBJ1-5; D gene uncertain. V was cut by 0 bases and J by 7 bases, with 8 bases left in between. Germline assignment: CDR1 SGDLS and CDR2 YYNGEE. CDR3 length: 13 amino acids. This CDR3 is CASSVGVNQPQHF. The CDR3, as DNA: TGTGCCAGCAGCGTAGGAGTTAACCAGCCCCAGCATTTT.

Here the CDR3 reads CASSGGLAQHF. The CDR3 DNA reads as TGTGCCAGCAGCGGGGGGTTAGCCCAGCATTTT. The V call is TRBV7-2, the J call TRBJ1-5, with D perhaps TRBD1 (5 bases). The CDR3 covers 11 residues. Per germline, CDR1 SGHTA and CDR2 FQGNSA. V was clipped by 5 bases and J by 11 bases, with 10 bases between them. Using reference TRBV7-2 and TRBJ1-5 for the parts outside the CDR3, the full variable domain is GAGVSQSPSNKVTEKGKDVELRCDPISGHTALYWYRQSLGQGLEFLIYFQGNSAPDKSGLPSDRFSAERTGGSVSTLTIQRTQQEDSAVYLCASSGGLAQHFGDGTRLSIL.

The chain combines TRBV11-2 with TRBJ1-6, with 9 bases identical to TRBD1. The V and J ends lost 4 bases and 7 bases, in that order; junction bases with no gene match: 5. This CDR3 has 15 amino acids. CDR1 is SGHAT, CDR2 FQNNGV, per germline. The CDR3 nucleotides are TGTGCCAGCAGCTGGCTGGGACAGGGAAATTCACCCCTCCACTTT. Translation: CASSWLGQGNSPLHF.

The chain has TRBV5-4 and TRBJ1-2; D possibly corresponds to TRBD1 (5 bases). Trimming removed 3 bases from V and 4 bases from J, with 19 bases in between. Germline assignment: CDR1 SGHNT and CDR2 YYREEE (reference sequence). CDR3 length equals 16 residues. CDR3 loop: CASSWGNRGDSYGYTF. The CDR3 coding sequence is TGTGCCAGCAGCTGGGGGAATAGAGGGGACTCCTATGGCTACACCTTC. The full variable domain, rest sourced from reference TRBV5-4 and TRBJ1-2, is ETGVTQSPTHLIKTRGQQVTLRCSSQSGHNTVSWYQQALGQGPQFIFQYYREEENGRGNFPPRFSGLQFPNYSSELNVNALELDDSALYLCASSWGNRGDSYGYTFGSGTRLTVV.